This T cell receptor beta chain comes out of a study of blood T cell repertoires in COVID-19. Per the original methods: Reference gene primer amplification yielded estimated nucleated cell counts. TCRdb keeps only in-frame clones here, not all; method: immunoSEQ multiplex PCR. V, J and clone size derive from that table, while D and trimming were established from the DNA sequence. The sample holds some 170,000 clones, roughly nine tenths seen once. Trimming cost V 2 bases and J 2 bases; bases outside gene matches: 4. The germline V gene has CDR1 SGHRS and CDR2 YFSETQ. The CDR3 runs 15 residues. The receptor was isolated from a man in his 60s with active or convalescent COVID-19. The gene calls are TRBV5-1 and TRBJ2-3, with 8 bases aligning to TRBD1. Material: peripheral blood. CDR3: CASSLTGGPTDTQYF. As DNA, the CDR3 is TGCGCCAGCAGCTTAACAGGGGGACCCACAGATACGCAGTATTTT.